Listed here are 2 T cell receptor beta chains from one sample, sequenced in a study of blood T cell repertoires in COVID-19. Profiling relied on immunoSEQ multiplex PCR, and the TCRdb table lists in-frame clones only, not all of them. The data hold some 150,000 clones, with 65% to 90% observed a single time. The sequenced material came from peripheral blood. These receptors all stem from a woman in her forties or fifties with acute or convalescent COVID-19.

The V gene is TRBV2, the J gene TRBJ2-5; weak D call: TRBD2 (6 bases). Germline V lookup: CDR1 SNHLY, CDR2 FYNNEI. The CDR3 has 14 residues. V was clipped by 3 bases and J by 5 bases, with 13 bases between them. DNA for the CDR3: TGTGCCAGCAGTGATGCAGGAGGGGTGGAGACCCAGTACTTC. This encodes CASSDAGGVETQYF.

V and J are TRBV5-1 and TRBJ2-7, with a tentative D call TRBD2 (6 bases). In germline, CDR1 is SGHRS, CDR2 YFSETQ. The V and J ends lost 7 bases and 2 bases respectively, with 13 bases between them. The length of the CDR3 is 13 residues. CDR3 in amino acids: CASSAGHTYEQYF. CDR3 DNA sequence: TGCGCCAGCTCCGCGGGGCATACCTACGAGCAGTACTTC. Full variable domain (missing parts from reference TRBV5-1 and TRBJ2-7): KAGVTQTPRYLIKTRGQQVTLSCSPISGHRSVSWYQQTPGQGLQFLFEYFSETQRNKGNFPGRFSGRQFSNSRSEMNVSTLELGDSALYLCASSAGHTYEQYFGPGTRLTVT.